Below, one TCR beta chain is given with its context. Germline V gene data show CDR1 as MDHEN and CDR2 as SYDVKM. This CDR3 is 14 amino acids long. The germline V and J ends were trimmed by 6 bases and 4 bases, with 15 bases remaining between them. This specimen belongs to a study of blood T cell repertoires in COVID-19. Whole-study context: Collection of acute and convalescent COVID-19 samples took place in the United States, Italy and Spain. In each case, the material was cDNA or gDNA derived from T cells, B-cell-depleted T cells, or PBMCs.

Study processing details: Amplification with reference gene primers provided the estimates of nucleated cell counts. Measured with immunoSEQ multiplex PCR; TCRdb has only the in-frame clones, and not every one. V and J calls and clone size are given by that table; D and trimming were obtained from the DNA. In the table there are around 69,000 clones, roughly 76% of which are singletons. The sequence was obtained from a woman aged 70-85 years with acute or convalescent COVID-19. The sample comprised peripheral blood. V and J are TRBV28 and TRBJ1-2, with D perhaps TRBD1 (6 bases). The CDR3 DNA sequence: TGTGCCAGCAGCACAGGGTTTCGGGGCTATGGCTACACCTTC. This encodes CASSTGFRGYGYTF.